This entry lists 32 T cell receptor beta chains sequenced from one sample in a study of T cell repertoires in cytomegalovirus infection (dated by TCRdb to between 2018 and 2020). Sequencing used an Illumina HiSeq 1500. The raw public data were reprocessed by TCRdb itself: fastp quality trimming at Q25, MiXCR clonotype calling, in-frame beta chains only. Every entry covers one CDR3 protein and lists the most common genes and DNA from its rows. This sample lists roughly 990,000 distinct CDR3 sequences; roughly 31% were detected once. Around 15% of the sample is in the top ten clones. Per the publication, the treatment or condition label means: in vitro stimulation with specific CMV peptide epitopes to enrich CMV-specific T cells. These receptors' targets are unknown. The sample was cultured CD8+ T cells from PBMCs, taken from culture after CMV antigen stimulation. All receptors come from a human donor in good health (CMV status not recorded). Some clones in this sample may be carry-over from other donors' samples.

The chain's CDR3 is CASSELTPEAFF. DNA of the CDR3: TGCGCCAGCAGTGAATTGACCCCTGAAGCTTTCTTT. The chain has TRBV10-2 and TRBJ1-1, with no clear D. V dropped 3 bases and J dropped 6 bases, with 8 bases sitting between them. Germline V gene data show CDR1 as WSHSY and CDR2 as SAAADI. The CDR3 covers 12 residues.

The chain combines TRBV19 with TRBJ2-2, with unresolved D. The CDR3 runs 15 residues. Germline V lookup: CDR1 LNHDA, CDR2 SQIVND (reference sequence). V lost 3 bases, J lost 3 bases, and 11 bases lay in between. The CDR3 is CASSIFHLDTGELFF. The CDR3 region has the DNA TGTGCCAGTAGTATTTTCCACCTCGACACCGGGGAGCTGTTTTTT.

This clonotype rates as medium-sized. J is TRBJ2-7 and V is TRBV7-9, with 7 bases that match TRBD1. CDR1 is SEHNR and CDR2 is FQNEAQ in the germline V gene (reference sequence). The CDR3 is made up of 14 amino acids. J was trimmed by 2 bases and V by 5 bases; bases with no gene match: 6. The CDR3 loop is CASSPHQGAYEQYV. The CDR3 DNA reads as TGTGCCAGCAGCCCCCACCAGGGGGCCTACGAGCAGTACGTC.

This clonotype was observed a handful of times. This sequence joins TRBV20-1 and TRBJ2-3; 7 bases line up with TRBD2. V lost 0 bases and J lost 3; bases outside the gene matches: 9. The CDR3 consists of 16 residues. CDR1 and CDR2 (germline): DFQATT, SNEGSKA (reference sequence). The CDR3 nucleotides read TGCAGTGCTAGAGAGTCGTGGGGAGGGCCTACAGATACGCAGTATTTT. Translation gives CSARESWGGPTDTQYF.

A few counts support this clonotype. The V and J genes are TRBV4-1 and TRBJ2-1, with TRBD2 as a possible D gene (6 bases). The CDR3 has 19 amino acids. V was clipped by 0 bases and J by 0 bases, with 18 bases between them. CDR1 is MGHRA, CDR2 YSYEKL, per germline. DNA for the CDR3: TGCGCCAGCAGCCAAGATGTCCCTAGCGCGTATAGCTCCTACAATGAGCAGTTCTTC. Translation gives CASSQDVPSAYSSYNEQFF.

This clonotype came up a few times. CDR3 nucleotides: TGTGCCAGCAGTCACGGCTCCTACGAGCAGTACTTC. It yields the protein CASSHGSYEQYF. The chain combines TRBV13 with TRBJ2-7; no firm D call. V was cut by 6 bases and J by 0 bases, with 6 bases left in between. CDR1 is PRHDT and CDR2 is FYEKMQ in the germline V gene (reference sequence). The CDR3 is 12 amino acids.

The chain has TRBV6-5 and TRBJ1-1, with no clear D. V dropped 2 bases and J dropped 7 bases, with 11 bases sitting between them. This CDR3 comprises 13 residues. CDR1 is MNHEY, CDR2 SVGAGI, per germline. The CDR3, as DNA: TGTGCCAGCAGTTACACCTCCACCGGTGAAGCTTTCTTT. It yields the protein CASSYTSTGEAFF.

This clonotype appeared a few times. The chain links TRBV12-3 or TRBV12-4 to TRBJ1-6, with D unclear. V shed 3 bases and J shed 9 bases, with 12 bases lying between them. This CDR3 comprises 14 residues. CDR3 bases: TGTGCCAGCAGTTTTACGGGTTTGGGTTCACCCCTCCACTTT. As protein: CASSFTGLGSPLHF.

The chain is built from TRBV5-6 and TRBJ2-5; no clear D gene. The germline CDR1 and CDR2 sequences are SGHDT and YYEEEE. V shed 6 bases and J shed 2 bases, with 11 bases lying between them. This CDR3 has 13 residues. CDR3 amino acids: CASNLDRQETQYF. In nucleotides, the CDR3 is TGTGCCAGCAACTTAGACCGGCAAGAGACCCAGTACTTC.

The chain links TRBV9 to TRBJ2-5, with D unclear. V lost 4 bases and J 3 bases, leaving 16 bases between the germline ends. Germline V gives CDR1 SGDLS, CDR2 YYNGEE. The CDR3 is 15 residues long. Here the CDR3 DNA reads TGTGCCAGCAGCACCGTCGGTCTGGGGAAAGAGACCCAGTACTTC. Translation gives CASSTVGLGKETQYF.

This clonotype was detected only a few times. CDR3 sequence reads: CASYSRPPTDTQYF. DNA of the CDR3: TGTGCCAGCTACAGCCGCCCGCCCACAGATACGCAGTATTTT. The rearrangement links TRBV2 to TRBJ2-3; the D is unclear. This CDR3 is 14 amino acids long. Germline CDR1 reads SNHLY; CDR2 reads FYNNEI. Trimming removed 8 bases from V and 2 bases from J, with 14 bases in between.

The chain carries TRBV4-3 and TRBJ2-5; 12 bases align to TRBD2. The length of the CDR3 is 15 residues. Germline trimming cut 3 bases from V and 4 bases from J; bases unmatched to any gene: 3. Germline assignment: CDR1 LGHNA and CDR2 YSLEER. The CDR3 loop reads CASSQMTSGGETQYF. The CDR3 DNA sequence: TGCGCCAGCAGCCAGATGACTAGCGGGGGAGAGACCCAGTACTTC.

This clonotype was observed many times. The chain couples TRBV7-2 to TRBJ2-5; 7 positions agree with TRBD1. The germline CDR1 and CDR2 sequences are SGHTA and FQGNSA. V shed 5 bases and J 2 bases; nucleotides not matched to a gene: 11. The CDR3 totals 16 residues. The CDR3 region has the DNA TGTGCCAGCAGCCCCCGTTTAGGGGGCCAGCAAGAGACCCAGTACTTC. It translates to CASSPRLGGQQETQYF.

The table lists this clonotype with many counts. The CDR3 bases are TGTGCCAGCAGCTTATCGTCCGGTTTTGCTAGCACAGATACGCAGTATTTT. Amino acids: CASSLSSGFASTDTQYF. The chain has TRBV7-2 and TRBJ2-3; no clear D gene. The germline V gene has CDR1 SGHTA and CDR2 FQGNSA. V was pared by 2 bases and J by 0 bases, with 15 bases between. The CDR3 loop spans 17 amino acids.

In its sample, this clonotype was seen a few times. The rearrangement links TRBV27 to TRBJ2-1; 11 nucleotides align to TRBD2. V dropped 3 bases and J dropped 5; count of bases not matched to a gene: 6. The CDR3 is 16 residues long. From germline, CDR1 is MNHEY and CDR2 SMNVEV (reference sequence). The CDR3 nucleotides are TGTGCCAGCAGTTTCTTAGCGGGGGGGCTCCACAATGAGCAGTTCTTC. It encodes CASSFLAGGLHNEQFF.

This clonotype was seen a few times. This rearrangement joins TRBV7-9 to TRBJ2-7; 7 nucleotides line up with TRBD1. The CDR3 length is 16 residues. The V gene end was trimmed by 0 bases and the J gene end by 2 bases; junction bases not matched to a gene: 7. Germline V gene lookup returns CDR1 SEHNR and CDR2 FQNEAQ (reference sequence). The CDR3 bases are TGTGCCAGCAGCTTAGCTTCGGGACAGATGACCTACGAGCAGTACTTC. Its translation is CASSLASGQMTYEQYF.

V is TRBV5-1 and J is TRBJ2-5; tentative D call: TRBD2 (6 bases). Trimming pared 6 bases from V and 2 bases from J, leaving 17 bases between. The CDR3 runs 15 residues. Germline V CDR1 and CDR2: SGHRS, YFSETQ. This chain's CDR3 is CASTWVGGPQETQYF. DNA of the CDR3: TGCGCCAGCACTTGGGTGGGGGGTCCACAAGAGACCCAGTACTTC.

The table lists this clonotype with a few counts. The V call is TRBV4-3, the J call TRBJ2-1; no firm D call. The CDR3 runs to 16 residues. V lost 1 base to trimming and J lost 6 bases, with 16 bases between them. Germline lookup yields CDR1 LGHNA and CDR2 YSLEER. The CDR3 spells CASSQALPGNRNEQFF. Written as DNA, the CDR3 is TGCGCCAGCAGCCAAGCGTTGCCCGGAAATCGCAATGAGCAGTTCTTC.

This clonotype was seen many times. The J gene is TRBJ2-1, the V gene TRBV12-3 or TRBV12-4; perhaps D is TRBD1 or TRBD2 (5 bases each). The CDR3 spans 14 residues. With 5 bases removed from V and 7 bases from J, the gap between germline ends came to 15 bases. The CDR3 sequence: CASSKGPAGNEQFF. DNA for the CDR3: TGTGCCAGCAGTAAGGGACCTGCTGGAAATGAGCAGTTCTTC.

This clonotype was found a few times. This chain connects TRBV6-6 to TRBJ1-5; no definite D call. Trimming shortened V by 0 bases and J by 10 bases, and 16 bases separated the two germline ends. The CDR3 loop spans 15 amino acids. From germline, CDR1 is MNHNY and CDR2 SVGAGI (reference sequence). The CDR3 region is CASSYSSGSSLPQHF. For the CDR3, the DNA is TGTGCCAGCAGTTACTCGAGCGGGAGTAGTCTTCCCCAGCATTTT.

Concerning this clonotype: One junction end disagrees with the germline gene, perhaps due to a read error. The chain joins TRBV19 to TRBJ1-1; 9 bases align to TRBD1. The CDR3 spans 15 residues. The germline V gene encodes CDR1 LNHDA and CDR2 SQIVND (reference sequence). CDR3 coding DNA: TGTGCCAGTAGCCTCGGGACAGGGTTGAACCCTGAAGCTTTCTTT. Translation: CASSLGTGLNPEAFF.

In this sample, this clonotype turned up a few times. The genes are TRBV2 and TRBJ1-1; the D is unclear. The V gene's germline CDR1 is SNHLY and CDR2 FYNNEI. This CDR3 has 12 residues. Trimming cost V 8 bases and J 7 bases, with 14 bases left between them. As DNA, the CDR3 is TGTGCCAGCCCCGATAGGTACAGTGAAGCTTTCTTT. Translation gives CASPDRYSEAFF.

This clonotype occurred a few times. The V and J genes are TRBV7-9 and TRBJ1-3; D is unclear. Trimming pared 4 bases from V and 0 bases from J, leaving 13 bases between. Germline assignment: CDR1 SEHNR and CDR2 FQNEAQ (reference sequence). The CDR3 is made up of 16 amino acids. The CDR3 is CASSSTFISSGNTIYF. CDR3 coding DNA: TGTGCCAGCAGCTCGACATTCATCAGCTCTGGAAACACCATATATTTT.

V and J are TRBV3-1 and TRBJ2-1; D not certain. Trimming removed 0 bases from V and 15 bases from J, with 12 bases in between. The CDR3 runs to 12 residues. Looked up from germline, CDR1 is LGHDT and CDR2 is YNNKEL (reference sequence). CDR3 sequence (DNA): TGTGCCAGCAGCCAAGAATCCGGGTTTGCGTTCTTC. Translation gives CASSQESGFAFF.

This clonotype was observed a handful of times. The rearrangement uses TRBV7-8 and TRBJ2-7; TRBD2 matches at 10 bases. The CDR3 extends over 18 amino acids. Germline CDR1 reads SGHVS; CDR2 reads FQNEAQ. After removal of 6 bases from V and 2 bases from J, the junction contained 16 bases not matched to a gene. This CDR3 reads CASSIKTSGPSPPYEQYF. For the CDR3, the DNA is TGTGCCAGCAGTATCAAGACTAGCGGGCCCTCCCCCCCCTACGAGCAGTACTTC.

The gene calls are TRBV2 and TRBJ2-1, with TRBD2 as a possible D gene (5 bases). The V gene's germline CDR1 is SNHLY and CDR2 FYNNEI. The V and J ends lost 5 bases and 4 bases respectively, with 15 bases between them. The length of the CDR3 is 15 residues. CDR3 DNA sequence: TGTGCCAGCAGTCCCCTAGCCCCCGTGTACAATGAGCAGTTCTTC. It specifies CASSPLAPVYNEQFF. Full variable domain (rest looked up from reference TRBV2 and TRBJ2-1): EPEVTQTPSHQVTQMGQEVILRCVPISNHLYFYWYRQILGQKVEFLVSFYNNEISEKSEIFDDQFSVERPDGSNFTLKIRSTKLEDSAMYFCASSPLAPVYNEQFFGPGTRLTVL.

This CDR3 is CASSAGHDLGNTEAFF. The DNA for the CDR3 is TGTGCCAGCAGTGCGGGACACGACCTTGGGAACACTGAAGCTTTCTTT. J is TRBJ1-1 and V is TRBV12-3 or TRBV12-4; D may be TRBD1 (6 bases). The V gene lost 5 bases and the J gene lost 1 base, with 17 bases spanning the gap. This CDR3 region has 16 residues.

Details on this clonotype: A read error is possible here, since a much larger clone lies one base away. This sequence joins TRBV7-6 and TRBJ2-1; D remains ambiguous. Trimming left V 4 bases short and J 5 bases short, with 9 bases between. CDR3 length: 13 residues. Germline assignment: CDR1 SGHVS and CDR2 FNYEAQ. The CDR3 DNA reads TGTGCCAGCAGCTCAAATACCGACAATGAGCAGTTCTTC. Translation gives CASSSNTDNEQFF.

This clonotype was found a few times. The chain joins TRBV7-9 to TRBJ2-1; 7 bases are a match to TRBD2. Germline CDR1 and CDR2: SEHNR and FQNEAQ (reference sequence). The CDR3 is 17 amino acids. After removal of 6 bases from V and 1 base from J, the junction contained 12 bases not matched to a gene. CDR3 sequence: CASSSSSRGLSYNEQFF. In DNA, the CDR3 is TGTGCCAGCAGTTCCTCTTCCCGGGGACTATCCTACAATGAGCAGTTCTTC.

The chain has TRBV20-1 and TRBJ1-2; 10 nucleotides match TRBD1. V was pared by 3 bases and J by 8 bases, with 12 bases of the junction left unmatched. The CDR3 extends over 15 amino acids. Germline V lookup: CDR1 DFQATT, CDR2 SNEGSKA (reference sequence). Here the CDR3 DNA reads TGCAGTGCTAGGGTGGGAGACAGGGGGCCTTGGGGCTACACCTTC. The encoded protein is CSARVGDRGPWGYTF.

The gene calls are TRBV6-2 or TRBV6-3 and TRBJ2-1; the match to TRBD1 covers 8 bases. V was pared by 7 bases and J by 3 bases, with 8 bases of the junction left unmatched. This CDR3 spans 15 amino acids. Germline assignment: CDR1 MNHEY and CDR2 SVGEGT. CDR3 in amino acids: CASNHNRGYYNEQFF. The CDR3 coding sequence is TGTGCCAGCAACCACAACAGGGGGTACTACAATGAGCAGTTCTTC.

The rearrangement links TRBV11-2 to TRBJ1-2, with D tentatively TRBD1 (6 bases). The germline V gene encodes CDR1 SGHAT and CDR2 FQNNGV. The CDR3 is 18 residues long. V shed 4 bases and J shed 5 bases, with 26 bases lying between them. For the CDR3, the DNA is TGTGCCAGCAGCTCCGCTCCCCAGTGGGGAGTAGGGGGGTATGGCTACACCTTC. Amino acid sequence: CASSSAPQWGVGGYGYTF.